A single sample gave rise to the 26 T cell receptor beta chains below, sequenced in a study of T cell clonality in common variable immunodeficiency. Profiling relied on immunoSEQ multiplex PCR, and the TCRdb table lists in-frame clones only, not all of them. The sample lists approximately 60,000 clones, none appearing once, the ten largest making up about 0.9%. Material: peripheral blood mononuclear cells. Receptor source: a person between 18 and 75 years old in good health.

This clone was detected a few times. The read ends 3 residues before the CDR3 terminus; that terminus is restored from the germline J gene. The chain couples TRBV6-2 or TRBV6-3 to TRBJ2-3, with 8 nucleotides matching TRBD1. This CDR3 contains 14 residues. Germline V gives CDR1 MNHEY, CDR2 SVGEGT. This CDR3 reads CASRTTGGGETQYF. The DNA read from the CDR3 is TGTGCCAGCAGGACTACAGGGGGTGGGGAGACG.

About this clone itself: The read terminates 3 residues ahead of where the CDR3 ends, so the germline J gene completes it. J is TRBJ1-2 and V is TRBV7-9; the D is unclear. Between the trimmed V and J ends, which lost 5 bases and 3 bases, there was a span of 16 bases. There are 15 residues in the CDR3. Per the germline V gene, CDR1 is SEHNR and CDR2 is FQNEAQ (reference sequence). The part of the CDR3 DNA that was read is TGTGCCAGCAGCGCCCCAGTAGGGCTCGACTATGGC. Its protein product is CASSAPVGLDYG. The complete CDR3 reads CASSAPVGLDYGYTF.

This clone was observed at least ten times. The read finishes 3 residues shy of the CDR3 end, and the germline J gene is used to complete it. The V gene is TRBV19, the J gene TRBJ1-2, with 8 bases aligning to TRBD1. CDR1 is LNHDA and CDR2 is SQIVND in the germline V gene (reference sequence). Losses at the gene ends were 3 bases for V and 2 bases for J; bases not matched to a gene: 8. CDR3 length: 16 residues. Here the CDR3 reads CASSIGGRGRNYGYTF. The covered CDR3 bases are TGTGCCAGTAGTATCGGAGGCAGGGGGCGGAACTATGGC.

This clone was found many times. The CDR3 end falls 3 residues outside the read, so it is completed with the germline J gene. The chain links TRBV7-9 to TRBJ1-5; the match to TRBD1 covers 7 bases. With V trimmed by 5 bases and J by 4 bases, 5 bases remained unmatched. Germline CDR1 SEHNR, CDR2 FQNEAQ (reference sequence). The CDR3 runs 14 residues. The DNA read from the CDR3 is TGTGCCAGCAGCCAGGGGGGCGGAAATCAGCCC. Encoded protein: CASSQGGGNQP. The whole CDR3 protein reads CASSQGGGNQPQHF.

This clone has at least ten counts. The missing CDR3 end, 3 residues past where the read stops, is filled in from the germline J gene. This rearrangement joins TRBV29-1 to TRBJ1-1; D may be TRBD1 (5 bases). The CDR3 has 13 residues. Between the trimmed V and J ends, which lost 6 bases and 7 bases, there was a span of 18 bases. Germline V gives CDR1 SQVTM, CDR2 ANQGSEA. CDR3 residues: CSVEGTLGHEAFF. The CDR3 bases that were read are TGCAGCGTGGAGGGGACTCTAGGGCATGAA.

About this clone itself: The read ends 3 residues shy of where the CDR3 ends; the end is completed using the germline J gene. The genes are TRBV6-4 and TRBJ2-5, with 9 bases aligning to TRBD2. The CDR3 consists of 19 residues. V shed 2 bases and J 5 bases; nucleotides not matched to a gene: 18. Germline values: CDR1 MRHNA, CDR2 SNTAGT. The CDR3 spells CASSDPILGGSGSRETQYF. The CDR3 bases that were read are TGTGCCAGCAGTGACCCTATCTTAGGGGGTAGCGGGAGCCGGGAGACC.

This clone was picked up a small number of times. The read terminates 3 residues before the CDR3 end, so the remaining end is supplied by the germline J gene. The J gene is TRBJ1-2, the V gene TRBV19; the D is unclear. Germline values: CDR1 LNHDA, CDR2 SQIVND (reference sequence). The CDR3 has 16 amino acids. The CDR3 sequence: CASSTPSGRLSDTYTF. The CDR3 DNA, read in part, is TGTGCCAGTAGTACCCCTAGCGGGAGACTCTCGGATACC. The variable domain in full, with the rest retrieved from reference TRBV19 and TRBJ1-2, is DGGITQSPKYLFRKEGQNVTLSCEQNLNHDAMYWYRQDPGQGLRLIYYSQIVNDFQKGDIAEGYSVSREKKESFPLTVTSAQKNPTAFYLCASSTPSGRLSDTYTFGSGTRLTVV.

There are many counts of this clone. The sequence runs out 3 residues before the end of the CDR3; the remainder is reconstructed from the germline J gene. The V call is TRBV29-1, the J call TRBJ2-1, with D tentatively TRBD1 (6 bases). The CDR3 length is 13 residues. From germline, CDR1 is SQVTM and CDR2 ANQGSEA. Deletions cut 2 bases from V and 6 bases from J, with 11 bases between. CDR3 bases read: TGCAGCGTTGAAAAATGGGACACCAATGAG. Its protein product is CSVEKWDTNE. The entire CDR3 protein is CSVEKWDTNEQFF.

This clone was counted ten times or more. The CDR3 is cut off 3 residues early in the read; its end comes from the germline J gene. J is TRBJ2-3 and V is TRBV23-1; a possible D gene is TRBD2 (6 bases). TRBV23-1 is designated an ORF whose function remains uncertain. This CDR3 comprises 16 residues. With 3 bases removed from V and 3 bases from J, the gap between germline ends came to 16 bases. CDR3 bases read: TGCGCCAGCAGTCACCACCGGCGGGGACGGACAGATACG. Amino acids: CASSHHRRGRTDT. The CDR3 reads in full as CASSHHRRGRTDTQYF.

This clone was recorded many times. The read finishes 3 residues shy of the CDR3 end, and the germline J gene is used to complete it. The chain has TRBV5-5 and TRBJ1-4; D possibly corresponds to TRBD1 (5 bases). Trimming took off 3 bases at V and 6 bases at J, with 12 bases between the two ends. The CDR3 is made up of 14 amino acids. CDR1 is SGHKS and CDR2 is YYEKEE in the germline V gene (reference sequence). Here the CDR3 reads CASSSRVIDEKLFF. Incomplete CDR3 DNA: TGTGCCAGCAGCTCCAGGGTAATCGATGAAAAA.

In regard to this clone: Only one base separates this from a far larger clonotype, so it likely reflects a read error. The read falls 3 residues short of the CDR3 end, and the missing part is taken from the germline J gene. This chain connects TRBV7-2 to TRBJ2-3; D may match TRBD1 or TRBD2 (5 bases each). CDR1 and CDR2 from the germline V gene are SGHTA and FQGNSA. The CDR3 covers 15 residues. The CDR3 reads CASSLGGAGRQTQYF. The covered CDR3 bases are TGTGCCAGCAGCTTAGGAGGGGCAGGGCGGCAGACG.

There are many counts of this clone. The CDR3 is cut off 3 residues early in the read; its end comes from the germline J gene. The chain couples TRBV11-2 to TRBJ2-2; D unresolved. Germline V CDR1 and CDR2: SGHAT, FQNNGV. The V gene lost 2 bases and the J gene lost 5 bases, with 3 bases spanning the gap. This CDR3 is 12 amino acids long. The sequenced CDR3 bases are TGTGCCAGCAGCTTAATAACCGGGGAG. Translating gives CASSLITGE. The whole CDR3 protein is CASSLITGELFF.

This clone was counted ten times or more. Coverage ceases 3 residues before the CDR3 finishes, and the germline J gene fills in the end. The V and J genes are TRBV6-2 or TRBV6-3 and TRBJ1-1; D uncertain. V lost 8 bases and J lost 4, with 14 bases in between. Germline assignment: CDR1 MNHEY and CDR2 SVGEGT. CDR3 length: 13 residues. CDR3 sequence: CASGSRVGTEAFF. CDR3 DNA (partial): TGTGCCAGCGGCTCCAGAGTTGGCACTGAA.

This clone was detected ten times or more. Read data end 3 residues before the CDR3 end; the end is taken from the germline J gene. The rearrangement joins TRBV19 to TRBJ1-2, with D perhaps matching TRBD1 (5 bases). Germline CDR1 is LNHDA and CDR2 is SQIVND (reference sequence). CDR3 length: 16 residues. V lost 5 bases to trimming and J lost 4 bases, with 20 bases between them. CDR3 sequence: CASSPQVHRISYGYTF. CDR3 bases read: TGTGCCAGTAGTCCCCAAGTTCACAGGATCTCCTATGGC.

This clone showed up many times. The CDR3 goes on 3 residues after the read ends, and that part is filled in from the germline J gene. The chain has TRBV7-8 and TRBJ1-1; D gene unclear. Germline values: CDR1 SGHVS, CDR2 FQNEAQ. The CDR3 covers 15 residues. Trimming left V 3 bases short and J 5 bases short, with 16 bases between. CDR3 DNA (partial): TGTGCCAGCAGCTTCCTAGCCGACGCCGCTACTGAA. Its translation: CASSFLADAATE. The entire CDR3 protein reads CASSFLADAATEAFF.

This clone was picked up a small number of times. The CDR3 extends 3 residues past the end of the read, so its final part is completed from the germline J gene. V is TRBV5-1 and J is TRBJ1-2, with 9 bases aligning to TRBD1. This CDR3 contains 14 residues. The germline V gene encodes CDR1 SGHRS and CDR2 YFSETQ. This CDR3 reads CASTIEQGAGGYTF. Incomplete CDR3 DNA: TGCGCCAGCACTATAGAACAGGGGGCTGGAGGC.

This clone was seen many times. The read ends 3 residues shy of where the CDR3 ends; the end is completed using the germline J gene. The chain employs TRBV5-6 and TRBJ2-7, with 10 nucleotides matching TRBD1. CDR1 is SGHDT and CDR2 is YYEEEE in the germline V gene. Trimming at V came to 4 bases and at J to 2 bases, leaving 3 bases not matched to a gene. The CDR3 sequence is 14 residues long. The CDR3 bases that were read are TGTGCCAGCAGCACCGGGACAGGGGCCTACGAG. Residues: CASSTGTGAYE. The whole CDR3 is CASSTGTGAYEQYF.

This clone was observed at least ten times. Sequencing ends 3 residues short of the CDR3 end; the germline J gene provides the rest. The V gene is TRBV5-1, the J gene TRBJ2-3; no clear D. The CDR3 is 15 residues long. V was trimmed by 2 bases and J by 0 bases, leaving 10 bases between them. Germline assignment: CDR1 SGHRS and CDR2 YFSETQ. The CDR3 DNA, read in part, is TGCGCCAGCAGCTTCGACACCACTAGCACAGATACG. It codes for CASSFDTTSTDT. The CDR3 reads in full as CASSFDTTSTDTQYF.

This clone was recorded many times. Read sequence stops 3 residues before the CDR3 end, and the germline J gene provides the missing end. The V call is TRBV20-1, the J call TRBJ1-2; D is undetermined. V lost 0 bases and J 7 bases, leaving 15 bases between the germline ends. The CDR3 covers 14 residues. Germline V gene data show CDR1 as DFQATT and CDR2 as SNEGSKA (reference sequence). This chain's CDR3 is CSARDPGFEAGYTF. CDR3 bases read: TGCAGTGCTAGAGATCCAGGATTTGAGGCTGGC.

Worth noting for this clone: The observed sequence ends 3 residues before the CDR3 terminus, with the missing tail filled in from the germline J gene. V gene TRBV23-1 combines with J gene TRBJ1-5; D might be TRBD1 (6 bases). TRBV23-1 carries the ORF label, with uncertain function. The V and J ends lost 0 bases and 5 bases respectively, with 11 bases between them. This CDR3 comprises 15 residues. The CDR3 here is CASSQSRGADQPQHF. The covered CDR3 bases are TGCGCCAGCAGTCAATCTCGGGGGGCGGATCAGCCC.

Many counts were recorded for this clone. Read coverage stops 3 residues before the CDR3 terminus; the germline J gene supplies the remainder. The genes are TRBV30 and TRBJ2-1, with 13 bases aligning to TRBD2. The ends lost 1 base at V and 8 bases at J; junction bases unmatched: 5. The CDR3 runs 15 residues. Germline V gene sequence: CDR1 GTSNPN, CDR2 SVGIG (reference sequence). The DNA read from the CDR3 is TGTGCCTGGAGTGAGGGACTAGCGGGAATCGATGAG. It yields the protein CAWSEGLAGIDE. The full CDR3 protein reads CAWSEGLAGIDEQFF.

In this sample, this clone turned up a few times. The missing CDR3 end, 3 residues past where the read stops, is filled in from the germline J gene. The chain carries TRBV19 and TRBJ1-2; possibly TRBD1 for D (6 bases). The CDR3 runs 16 residues. CDR1 and CDR2 from the germline V gene are LNHDA and SQIVND (reference sequence). The CDR3 region is CASSRGLAGGGNDYTF. Incomplete CDR3 DNA: TGTGCCAGTAGTCGTGGACTAGCGGGAGGGGGTAATGAC.

This clone was observed at least ten times. CDR3 in amino acids: CASAGQGGDGYTF. The part of the CDR3 DNA that was read is TGCGCCAGCGCCGGACAGGGTGGGGATGGC. The chain employs TRBV5-1 and TRBJ1-2; 8 nucleotides match TRBD1. The read halts 3 residues ahead of the CDR3 end, with the missing end drawn from the germline J gene. Germline CDR1 is SGHRS and CDR2 is YFSETQ. The V segment lost 7 bases and the J segment 6 bases; nucleotides outside the gene matches: 8. The CDR3 extends over 13 amino acids.

This clone was seen ten or more times. The read stops 3 residues short of the end of the CDR3; the missing end is completed from the germline J gene. The rearrangement joins TRBV7-9 to TRBJ1-2; the D gene is possibly TRBD1 (6 bases). The germline gives CDR1 SEHNR, CDR2 FQNEAQ (reference sequence). The length of the CDR3 is 12 residues. The CDR3 sequence: CASSPGVEGYTF. The part of the CDR3 DNA that was read is TGTGCCAGCAGCCCAGGGGTAGAGGGC.

In this sample, this clone turned up a few times. The missing CDR3 end, 3 residues past where the read stops, is filled in from the germline J gene. The chain links TRBV5-1 to TRBJ1-3; 10 positions match TRBD1. Germline V CDR1 and CDR2: SGHRS, YFSETQ. After removal of 3 bases from V and 4 bases from J, the junction contained 4 bases not matched to a gene. This CDR3 spans 15 amino acids. CDR3 bases read: TGCGCCAGCAGCTACGGGACAGGGGAGGGAAACACC. Its translation: CASSYGTGEGNT. From start to end, the CDR3 is CASSYGTGEGNTIYF.

This clone appeared many times. Its ends do not fully match the called genes, so a read error is possible. Read coverage stops 3 residues before the CDR3 terminus; the germline J gene supplies the remainder. The chain is built from TRBV4-2 and TRBJ1-2; D gene uncertain. This CDR3 has 13 amino acids. Germline assignment: CDR1 LGHNA and CDR2 YNFKEQ. The CDR3 here is CASSQDRVYGYTF. The DNA read from the CDR3 is TGCGCCAGCAGCCAAGATCGGGTATATGGC.